The 4 T cell receptor beta chains below come from one sample, sequenced in a study of T cells after yellow fever vaccination. One entry per CDR3 protein, called by TCRdb with MiXCR from the 5' RACE reads. The sample consists of 150,000 or so distinct CDR3 sequences, 6.6% of them appearing once. The material sequenced was CD4+ T cells sorted from PBMCs, taken 10 days after the yellow fever booster vaccination. Source of these receptors: a man under 40 who received the YFV17D yellow fever vaccine.

The chain couples TRBV19 to TRBJ1-1; 7 nucleotides agree with TRBD1. Per the germline V gene, CDR1 is LNHDA and CDR2 is SQIVND (reference sequence). This CDR3 region has 13 residues. Trimming took 10 bases from V and 3 from J; bases not matched to a gene: 8. The CDR3 region has the DNA TGTGCCACAAACCTCCAGGGGGACACTGAAGCTTTCTTT. Its protein is CATNLQGDTEAFF.

The V and J genes are TRBV19 and TRBJ2-3; tentatively, D is TRBD1 (6 bases). Germline V gene data show CDR1 as LNHDA and CDR2 as SQIVND (reference sequence). Trimming pared 10 bases from V and 6 bases from J, leaving 20 bases between. This CDR3 is built from 14 residues. CDR3 DNA: TGTGCCACCCGACGGGACACCCCATGGGATACGCAGTATTTT. This codes for CATRRDTPWDTQYF.

In this sample, this clonotype turned up many times. This chain joins TRBV20-1 and TRBJ2-1, with D possibly being TRBD1 (5 bases). The CDR3 length is 14 residues. V dropped 6 bases and J dropped 4 bases, with 16 bases sitting between them. Germline V gene data show CDR1 as DFQATT and CDR2 as SNEGSKA (reference sequence). The CDR3 DNA follows: TGCAGTGCCCCAGATGACAGACGTTACAATGAGCAGTTCTTC. Translating gives CSAPDDRRYNEQFF.

This clonotype has a count of ten or more. This sequence joins TRBV18 and TRBJ2-7, with D tentatively TRBD1 or TRBD2 (5 bases each). Germline assignment: CDR1 KGHSH and CDR2 LQKENI. The CDR3 is 16 residues long. With 8 bases removed from V and 0 bases from J, the gap between germline ends came to 20 bases. The CDR3 here is CASSSPGWDRSYEQYF. DNA of the CDR3: TGTGCCAGCAGCTCACCGGGGTGGGACCGCTCCTACGAGCAGTACTTC.